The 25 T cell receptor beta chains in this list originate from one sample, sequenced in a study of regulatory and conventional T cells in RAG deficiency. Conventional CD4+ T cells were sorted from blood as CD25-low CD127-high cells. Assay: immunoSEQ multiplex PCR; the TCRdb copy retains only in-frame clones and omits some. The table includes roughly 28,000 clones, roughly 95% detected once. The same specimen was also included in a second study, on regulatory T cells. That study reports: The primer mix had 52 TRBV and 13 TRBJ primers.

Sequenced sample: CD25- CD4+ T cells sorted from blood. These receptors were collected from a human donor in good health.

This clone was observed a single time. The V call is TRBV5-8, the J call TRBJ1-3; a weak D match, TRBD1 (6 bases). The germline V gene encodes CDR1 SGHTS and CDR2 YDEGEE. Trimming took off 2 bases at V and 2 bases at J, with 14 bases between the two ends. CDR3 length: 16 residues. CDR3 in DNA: TGTGCCAGCAGCTTACCCGACAGGTCCCCTGGAAACACCATATATTTT. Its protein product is CASSLPDRSPGNTIYF.

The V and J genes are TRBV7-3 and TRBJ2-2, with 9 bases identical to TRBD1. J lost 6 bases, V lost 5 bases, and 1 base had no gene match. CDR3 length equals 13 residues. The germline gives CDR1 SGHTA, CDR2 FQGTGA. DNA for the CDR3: TGTGCCAGCAGCCGACAGGGGGCCGGGGAGCTGTTTTTT. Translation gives CASSRQGAGELFF.

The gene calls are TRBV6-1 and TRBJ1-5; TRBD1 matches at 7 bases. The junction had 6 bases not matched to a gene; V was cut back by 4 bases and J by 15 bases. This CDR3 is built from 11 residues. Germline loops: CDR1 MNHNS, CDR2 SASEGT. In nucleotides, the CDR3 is TGTGCCAGCAGTGGACAGGGTTCACGGCATTTT. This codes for CASSGQGSRHF.

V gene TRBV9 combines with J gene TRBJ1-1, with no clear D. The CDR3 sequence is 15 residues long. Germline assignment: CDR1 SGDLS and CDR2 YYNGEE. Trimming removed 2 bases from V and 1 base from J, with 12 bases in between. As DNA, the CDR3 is TGTGCCAGCAGCGTTGGGGAGGGTAGGAACACTGAAGCTTTCTTT. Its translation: CASSVGEGRNTEAFF.

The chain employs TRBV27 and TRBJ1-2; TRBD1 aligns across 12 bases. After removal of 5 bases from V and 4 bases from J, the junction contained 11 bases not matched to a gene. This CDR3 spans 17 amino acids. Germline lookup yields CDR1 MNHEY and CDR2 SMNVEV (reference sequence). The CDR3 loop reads CASSPLGTGGATYGYTF. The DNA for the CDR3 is TGTGCCAGCAGTCCCCTCGGGACAGGGGGCGCGACCTATGGCTACACCTTC.

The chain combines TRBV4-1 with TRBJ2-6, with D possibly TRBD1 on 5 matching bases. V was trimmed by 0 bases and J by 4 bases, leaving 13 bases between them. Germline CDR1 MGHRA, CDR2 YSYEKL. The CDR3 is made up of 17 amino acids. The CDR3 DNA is TGCGCCAGCAGCCAAGAATTCAGGGCTTTGGGGGCCAACGTCCTGACTTTC. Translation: CASSQEFRALGANVLTF.

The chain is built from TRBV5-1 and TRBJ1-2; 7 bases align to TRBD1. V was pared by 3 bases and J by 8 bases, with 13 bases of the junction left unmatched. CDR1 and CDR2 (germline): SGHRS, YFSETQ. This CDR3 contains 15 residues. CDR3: CASSSGTAHLRGYTF. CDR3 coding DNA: TGCGCCAGCAGCTCGGGGACAGCGCACTTGAGGGGCTACACCTTC.

CDR3 nucleotide sequence: TGTGCCAGCAGCTCCAGGGAGAACACTGAAGCTTTCTTT. Its translation is CASSSRENTEAFF. The chain is built from TRBV5-4 and TRBJ1-1, with a weak D call TRBD1 (5 bases). The length of the CDR3 is 13 residues. The germline V gene has CDR1 SGHNT and CDR2 YYREEE (reference sequence). V was cut by 3 bases and J by 1 base, with 7 bases left in between.

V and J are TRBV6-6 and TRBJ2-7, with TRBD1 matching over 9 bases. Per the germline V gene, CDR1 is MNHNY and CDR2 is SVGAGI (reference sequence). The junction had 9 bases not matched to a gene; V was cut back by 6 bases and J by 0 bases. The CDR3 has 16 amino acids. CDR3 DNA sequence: TGTGCCAGCAGGTTAAACACAGGGGGCAGCTCCTACGAGCAGTACTTC. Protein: CASRLNTGGSSYEQYF.

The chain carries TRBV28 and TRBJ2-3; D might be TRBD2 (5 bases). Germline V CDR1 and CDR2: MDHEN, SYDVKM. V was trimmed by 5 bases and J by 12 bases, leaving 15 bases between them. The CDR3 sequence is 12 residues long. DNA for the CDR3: TGTGCCAGCAGTACGAGAGGCGGACTCCAGTATTTT. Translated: CASSTRGGLQYF.

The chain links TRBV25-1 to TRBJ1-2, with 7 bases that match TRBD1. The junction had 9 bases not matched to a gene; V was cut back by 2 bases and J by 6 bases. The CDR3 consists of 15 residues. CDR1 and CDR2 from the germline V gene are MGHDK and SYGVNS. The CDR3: CASSETQGRGHGYTF. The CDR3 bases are TGTGCCAGCAGTGAAACACAGGGGCGCGGCCATGGCTACACCTTC.

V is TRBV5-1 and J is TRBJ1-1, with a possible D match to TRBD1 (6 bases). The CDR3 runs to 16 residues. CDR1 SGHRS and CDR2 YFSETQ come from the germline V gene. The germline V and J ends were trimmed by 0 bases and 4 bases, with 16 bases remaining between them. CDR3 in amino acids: CASSLALGGQGTEAFF. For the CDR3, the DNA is TGCGCCAGCAGCTTGGCCCTCGGGGGGCAGGGCACTGAAGCTTTCTTT.

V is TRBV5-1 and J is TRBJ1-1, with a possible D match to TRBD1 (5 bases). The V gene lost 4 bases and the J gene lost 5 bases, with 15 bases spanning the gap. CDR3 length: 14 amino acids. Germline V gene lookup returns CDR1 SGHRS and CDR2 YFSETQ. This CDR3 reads CASSEDTRRTEAFF. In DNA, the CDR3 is TGCGCCAGCAGCGAGGACACGCGACGGACTGAAGCTTTCTTT.

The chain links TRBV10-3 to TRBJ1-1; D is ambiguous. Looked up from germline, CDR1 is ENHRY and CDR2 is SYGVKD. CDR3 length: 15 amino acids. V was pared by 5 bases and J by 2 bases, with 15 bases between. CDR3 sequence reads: CAISRSQAGNTEAFF. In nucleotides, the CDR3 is TGTGCCATCAGTCGGTCCCAGGCGGGTAACACTGAAGCTTTCTTT.

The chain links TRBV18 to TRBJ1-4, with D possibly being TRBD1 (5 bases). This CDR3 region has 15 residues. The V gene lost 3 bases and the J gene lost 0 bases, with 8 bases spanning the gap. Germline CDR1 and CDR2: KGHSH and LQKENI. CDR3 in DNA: TGTGCCAGCTCACCTATACAGGCAACTAATGAAAAACTGTTTTTT. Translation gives CASSPIQATNEKLFF.

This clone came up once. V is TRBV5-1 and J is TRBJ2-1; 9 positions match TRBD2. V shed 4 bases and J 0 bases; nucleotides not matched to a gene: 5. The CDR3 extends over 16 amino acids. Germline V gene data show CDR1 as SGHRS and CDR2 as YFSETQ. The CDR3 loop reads CASSPRAGGSYNEQFF. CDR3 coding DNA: TGCGCCAGCAGCCCAAGAGCGGGGGGCTCCTACAATGAGCAGTTCTTC.

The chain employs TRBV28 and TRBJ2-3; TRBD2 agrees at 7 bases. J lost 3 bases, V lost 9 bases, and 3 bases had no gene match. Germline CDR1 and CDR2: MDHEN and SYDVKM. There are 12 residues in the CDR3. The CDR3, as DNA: TGTGCCAGTGGGAGGGGTACAGATACGCAGTATTTT. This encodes CASGRGTDTQYF.

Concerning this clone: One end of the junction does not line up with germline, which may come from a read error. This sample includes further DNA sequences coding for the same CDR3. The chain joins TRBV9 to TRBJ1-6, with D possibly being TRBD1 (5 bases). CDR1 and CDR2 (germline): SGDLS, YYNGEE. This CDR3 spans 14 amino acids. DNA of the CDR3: TGTGCCAGCAGCGTGTCAGGGCGAAATTCCCCCCTCCACTTT. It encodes CASSVSGRNSPLHF.

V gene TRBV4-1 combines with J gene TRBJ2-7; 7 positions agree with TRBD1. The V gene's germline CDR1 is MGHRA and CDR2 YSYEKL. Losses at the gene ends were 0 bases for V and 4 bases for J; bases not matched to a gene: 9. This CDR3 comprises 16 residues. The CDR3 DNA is TGCGCCAGCAGCCAAGAACCCTCCGGGACAGTGTACGAGCAGTACTTC. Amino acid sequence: CASSQEPSGTVYEQYF.

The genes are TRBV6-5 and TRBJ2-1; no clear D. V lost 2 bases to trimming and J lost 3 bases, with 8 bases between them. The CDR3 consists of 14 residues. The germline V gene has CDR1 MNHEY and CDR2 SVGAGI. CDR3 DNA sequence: TGTGCCAGCAGTTACGCCCAGAACTACAATGAGCAGTTCTTC. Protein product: CASSYAQNYNEQFF.

CDR3 coding DNA: TGCAGCGTTTACAGGGGTTCCAGCTACGAGCAGTACTTC. Its translation: CSVYRGSSYEQYF. This rearrangement joins TRBV29-1 to TRBJ2-7, with 7 bases lining up with TRBD1. The CDR3 has 13 residues. The trim removed 5 bases at V and 3 bases at J, leaving 7 bases unmatched. The germline CDR1 and CDR2 sequences are SQVTM and ANQGSEA.

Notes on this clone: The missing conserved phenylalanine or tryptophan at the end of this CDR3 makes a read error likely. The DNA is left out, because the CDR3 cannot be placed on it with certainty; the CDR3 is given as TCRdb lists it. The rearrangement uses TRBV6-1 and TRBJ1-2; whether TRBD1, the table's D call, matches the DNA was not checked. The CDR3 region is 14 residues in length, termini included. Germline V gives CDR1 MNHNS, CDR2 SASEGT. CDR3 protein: CASSEGWDSWGSLV.

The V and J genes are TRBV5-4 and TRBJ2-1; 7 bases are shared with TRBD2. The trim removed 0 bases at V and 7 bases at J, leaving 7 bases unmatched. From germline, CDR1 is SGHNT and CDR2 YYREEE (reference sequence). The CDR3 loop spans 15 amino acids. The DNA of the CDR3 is TGTGCCAGCAGCTTGGGGTGGGGGGGGGTTAATGAGCAGTTCTTC. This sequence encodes CASSLGWGGVNEQFF.

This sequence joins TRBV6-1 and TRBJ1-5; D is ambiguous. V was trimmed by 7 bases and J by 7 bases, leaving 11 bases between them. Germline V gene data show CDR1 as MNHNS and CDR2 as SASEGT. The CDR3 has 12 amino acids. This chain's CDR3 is CASNGPAQPQHF. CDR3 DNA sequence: TGTGCCAGCAATGGGCCGGCCCAGCCCCAGCATTTT.

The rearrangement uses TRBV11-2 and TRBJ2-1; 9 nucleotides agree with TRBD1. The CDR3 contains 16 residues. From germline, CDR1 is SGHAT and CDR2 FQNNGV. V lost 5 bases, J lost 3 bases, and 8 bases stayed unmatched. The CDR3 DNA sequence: TGTGCCAGCAGCCCGGCCCGGGACAGGGACTACAATGAGCAGTTCTTC. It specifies CASSPARDRDYNEQFF.